This TCR beta chain stems from a study of somatic mutations in cytotoxic T cells in rheumatoid arthritis. Whole-study results and caveats: Only rheumatoid arthritis patients, not healthy controls, showed CD8+ clonality increasing with age. A single CD8+ clone exceeded 20% of CD8+ cells in about an eighth of the 65 patients.

Libraries were prepared by immunoSEQ multiplex PCR; TCRdb keeps only in-frame clonotypes and omits some of them. The repertoire holds about 20,000 clones, with about 86% as singletons. This clone was counted a few times. The antigen remains undetermined. By positive magnetic bead selection, CD4+ and CD8+ cells were isolated, and their purity was checked by flow cytometry. Input material: CD8+ T cells sorted from blood. The receptor was derived from a woman aged 50 to 65 in good health.

This CDR3 reads CASSQDLAATMRYGYTF. In DNA, the CDR3 is TGCGCCAGCAGCCAAGATTTGGCAGCAACCATGCGGTATGGCTACACCTTC. V usage is TRBV4-1 and J usage is TRBJ1-2; D ambiguous. CDR3 length: 17 residues. CDR1 MGHRA and CDR2 YSYEKL come from the germline V gene. V dropped 0 bases and J dropped 5 bases, with 19 bases sitting between them.